Included here is one T cell receptor beta chain sequence, with context. This sample includes further DNA sequences coding for the same CDR3. Sequencing used immunoSEQ multiplex PCR; TCRdb keeps in-frame clones, though not all of them. The data contain about 400,000 clones, 83% of them singletons. Indicated treatment: around 19 received Ad26.COV2.S at low or high dose, single or two shots; roughly 5 received placebo; per-sample allocation not given. Samples came from day 63 after the first vaccine or placebo injection. CDR3 length: 14 amino acids. CDR1 and CDR2 (germline): MNHNY, SVGAGI (reference sequence). V was trimmed by 6 bases and J by 1 base, leaving 11 bases between them. The data are from a study of Ad26.COV2.S vaccination and SARS-CoV-2 variants. Study information: Ad26.COV2.S shots went into the muscle once or twice, 56 days apart.

The chain uses TRBV6-6 and TRBJ2-3; perhaps TRBD2 as D (5 bases). The clonotype originates from a person aged 18 to 65 who received the Ad26.COV2.S COVID-19 vaccine or a placebo. Sequences were derived from peripheral blood, sampled in a trial of Ad26.COV2.S vaccine versus placebo. The CDR3 DNA reads as TGTGCCAGCAGGACGTCCGGGGGCACAGATACGCAGTATTTT. The encoded protein is CASRTSGGTDTQYF.